The next 20 T cell receptor beta chains were all read from a single sample in a study of blood T cell repertoires in COVID-19. Measured with immunoSEQ multiplex PCR; TCRdb has only the in-frame clones, and not every one. The sample includes about 140,000 clones, over 70% of them seen just once. The source material was peripheral blood. The source is a woman aged 55-75 years with acute or convalescent COVID-19.

The rearrangement joins TRBV10-3 to TRBJ1-1, with 7 bases matching TRBD1. The CDR3 is 15 amino acids. Looked up from germline, CDR1 is ENHRY and CDR2 is SYGVKD. V lost 6 bases and J lost 0; bases outside the gene matches: 7. Written as DNA, the CDR3 is TGTGCCATCAGGGAGACAGGGAACATGAACACTGAAGCTTTCTTT. This translates into CAIRETGNMNTEAFF.

V and J are TRBV7-9 and TRBJ2-7; D might be TRBD2 (5 bases). Trimming cost V 5 bases and J 0 bases, with 17 bases left between them. Germline assignment: CDR1 SEHNR and CDR2 FQNEAQ (reference sequence). There are 16 residues in the CDR3. The CDR3 sequence is CASSRHQDWSSYEQYF. CDR3 DNA: TGTGCCAGCAGCCGCCATCAGGACTGGAGCTCCTACGAGCAGTACTTC.

This chain connects TRBV9 to TRBJ2-5; D ambiguous. Between the trimmed V and J ends, which lost 0 bases and 5 bases, there was a span of 8 bases. Germline loops: CDR1 SGDLS, CDR2 YYNGEE. The CDR3 length is 13 residues. The CDR3 DNA sequence: TGTGCCAGCAGCGTAGCTACCGGGGAGACCCAGTACTTC. Its protein product is CASSVATGETQYF.

The chain links TRBV10-3 to TRBJ1-6; D is perhaps TRBD1 (5 bases). Germline assignment: CDR1 ENHRY and CDR2 SYGVKD. Trimming stripped 3 bases from V and 0 bases from J, with 9 bases between. The CDR3 length is 16 residues. Here the CDR3 reads CAISDGGSSYNSPLHF. CDR3 in DNA: TGTGCCATCAGTGATGGGGGGAGCTCCTATAATTCACCCCTCCACTTT.

This clone was detected only once. V gene TRBV5-4 combines with J gene TRBJ2-1, with 7 bases identical to TRBD2. From germline, CDR1 is SGHNT and CDR2 YYREEE (reference sequence). The CDR3 has 15 amino acids. V lost 4 bases to trimming and J lost 8 bases; unmatched junction nucleotides: 12. CDR3 in amino acids: CASSVPGLAGHEQFF. For the CDR3, the DNA is TGTGCCAGCAGCGTCCCCGGATTAGCGGGCCATGAGCAGTTCTTC.

This chain links TRBV12-3 or TRBV12-4 with TRBJ2-7; no clear D gene. V gave up 1 base and J gave up 1 base, with 5 bases separating them. The CDR3 runs to 13 residues. CDR3 in amino acids: CASSLGQSYEQYF. The CDR3 DNA reads TGTGCCAGCAGTTTAGGTCAGTCCTACGAGCAGTACTTC.

The chain combines TRBV20-1 with TRBJ2-1; 9 bases agree with TRBD2. J was trimmed by 4 bases and V by 3 bases; bases with no gene match: 4. The CDR3 length is 14 residues. The germline V gene has CDR1 DFQATT and CDR2 SNEGSKA (reference sequence). For the CDR3, the DNA is TGCAGTGCTAGTAATGCGGGAGGGTACAATGAGCAGTTCTTC. Its protein product is CSASNAGGYNEQFF.

V and J are TRBV7-9 and TRBJ2-1, with D unclear. The germline V gene has CDR1 SEHNR and CDR2 FQNEAQ (reference sequence). Trimming cost V 1 base and J 8 bases, with 6 bases left between them. CDR3 size: 12 residues. The CDR3 DNA reads as TGTGCCAGCAGCTTAGTAGCTTATGAGCAGTTCTTC. This sequence encodes CASSLVAYEQFF.

The V call is TRBV19, the J call TRBJ1-2; possibly TRBD1 for D (6 bases). This CDR3 is built from 14 residues. V dropped 7 bases and J dropped 6 bases, with 18 bases sitting between them. Germline V gene lookup returns CDR1 LNHDA and CDR2 SQIVND (reference sequence). The chain's CDR3 is CASTLIQGLDGYTF. CDR3 DNA sequence: TGTGCCAGTACTTTGATACAGGGATTAGATGGCTACACCTTC.

V is TRBV18 and J is TRBJ2-1; possible D gene TRBD1, 5 bases. The ends were cut back, 6 bases at V and 0 bases at J, with 15 bases in the middle. Germline V lookup: CDR1 KGHSH, CDR2 LQKENI. This CDR3 is built from 16 residues. The CDR3 sequence is CASSPTHTGSYNEQFF. CDR3 bases: TGTGCCAGCTCGCCGACCCACACAGGCTCCTACAATGAGCAGTTCTTC.

The chain uses TRBV5-1 and TRBJ2-1, with 7 positions matching TRBD2. CDR1 and CDR2 (germline): SGHRS, YFSETQ. The CDR3 loop spans 13 amino acids. The trim removed 7 bases at V and 7 bases at J, leaving 8 bases unmatched. CDR3 coding DNA: TGCGCCAGCGCTGGACTAGTTAGAAATGAGCAGTTCTTC. Its protein product is CASAGLVRNEQFF.

The chain joins TRBV5-4 to TRBJ2-5; 13 bases are a match to TRBD2. Germline trimming cut 3 bases from V and 5 bases from J; bases unmatched to any gene: 19. Germline loops: CDR1 SGHNT, CDR2 YYREEE (reference sequence). The CDR3 runs 20 residues. CDR3 bases: TGTGCCAGCAGCTCAGACCTTGGGACTAGCGGGACAATGGGGCGGGAGACCCAGTACTTC. Its protein product is CASSSDLGTSGTMGRETQYF.

The rearrangement uses TRBV5-1 and TRBJ2-3; 7 bases map to TRBD2. This CDR3 contains 16 residues. With 3 bases clipped from V and 3 bases from J, the junction kept 10 bases outside the gene matches. Germline V gene data show CDR1 as SGHRS and CDR2 as YFSETQ. In nucleotides, the CDR3 is TGCGCCAGCAGCTACGAAAGCGGGATCAGGACAGATACGCAGTATTTT. This codes for CASSYESGIRTDTQYF.

This clone came up a few times. An end of the junction differs from the germline gene, which may be a read error. The genes are TRBV14 and TRBJ2-7; TRBD2 aligns across 8 bases. Germline assignment: CDR1 SGHDN and CDR2 FVKESK. The CDR3 is made up of 16 amino acids. The CDR3 loop reads CASSQDLNLAGSPQGF. Written as DNA, the CDR3 is TGTGCCAGCAGCCAAGATTTGAATCTAGCGGGCTCCCCCCAGGGCTTC. Variable domain in full (rest from reference TRBV14 and TRBJ2-7): EAGVTQFPSHSVIEKGQTVTLRCDPISGHDNLYWYRRVMGKEIKFLLHFVKESKQDESGMPNNRFLAERTGGTYSTLKVQPAELEDSGVYFCASSQDLNLAGSPQGFGPGTRLTVT.

This chain joins TRBV3-1 (or the pseudogene TRBV3-2) and TRBJ1-3; maybe TRBD1 (6 bases). V was pared by 5 bases and J by 5 bases, with 22 bases between. The CDR3 totals 17 residues. Germline V gene data show CDR1 as LGHDT and CDR2 as YNNKEL (reference sequence). The CDR3 spells CASSNIPGGASRNTIYF. In DNA form, the CDR3 reads TGTGCCAGCAGCAACATTCCGGGGGGCGCATCGAGAAACACCATATATTTT.

This clone was counted once. This rearrangement joins TRBV6-5 to TRBJ2-3; D remains unclear. CDR1 and CDR2 from the germline V gene are MNHEY and SVGAGI. The CDR3 runs 15 residues. V gave up 1 base and J gave up 0 bases, with 8 bases separating them. CDR3 in amino acids: CASSYLFQSTDTQYF. Here the CDR3 DNA reads TGTGCCAGCAGTTACTTGTTCCAGAGCACAGATACGCAGTATTTT.

V gene TRBV20-1 combines with J gene TRBJ2-7; D is perhaps TRBD2 (6 bases). CDR1 and CDR2 (germline): DFQATT, SNEGSKA (reference sequence). The CDR3 has 13 residues. V shed 3 bases and J shed 3 bases, with 12 bases lying between them. The CDR3 DNA sequence: TGCAGTGCTAGTGCGGGATTAGTCTACGAGCAGTACTTC. Encoded protein: CSASAGLVYEQYF.

The rearrangement joins TRBV18 to TRBJ2-5; D unresolved. CDR3 length: 12 amino acids. From germline, CDR1 is KGHSH and CDR2 LQKENI. Trimming cost V 2 bases and J 4 bases, with 5 bases left between them. The CDR3 DNA sequence: TGTGCCAGCTCACCAGGGCCAGAGACCCAGTACTTC. It encodes CASSPGPETQYF.

The J gene is TRBJ1-2, the V gene TRBV5-1; D gene unclear. V lost 4 bases, J lost 0 bases, and 13 bases lay in between. CDR3 size: 15 residues. Germline V CDR1 and CDR2: SGHRS, YFSETQ. Here the CDR3 DNA reads TGCGCCAGCAGCCCTATCGGAGCTCCTAACTATGGCTACACCTTC. Translated: CASSPIGAPNYGYTF.

This clone was counted between two and nine times. V gene TRBV7-9 combines with J gene TRBJ1-5, with TRBD1 as a possible D gene (6 bases). Trimming cost V 2 bases and J 3 bases, with 17 bases left between them. The CDR3 runs to 17 residues. Germline V gene data show CDR1 as SEHNR and CDR2 as FQNEAQ (reference sequence). The CDR3 sequence: CASSLSTGHRDNQPQHF. CDR3 bases: TGTGCCAGCAGCTTATCAACAGGGCACCGTGACAATCAGCCCCAGCATTTT.